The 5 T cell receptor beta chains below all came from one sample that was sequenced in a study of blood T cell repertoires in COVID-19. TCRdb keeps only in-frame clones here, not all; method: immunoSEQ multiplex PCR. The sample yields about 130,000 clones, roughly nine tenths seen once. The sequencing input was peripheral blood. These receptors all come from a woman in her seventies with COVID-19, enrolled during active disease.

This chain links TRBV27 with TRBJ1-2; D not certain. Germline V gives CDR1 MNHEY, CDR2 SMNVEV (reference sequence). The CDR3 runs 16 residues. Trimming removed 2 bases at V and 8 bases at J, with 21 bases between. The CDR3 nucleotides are TGTGCCAGCAGTTTAACCATCGACGGCCTCTTCGGGGGCTACACCTTC. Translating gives CASSLTIDGLFGGYTF.

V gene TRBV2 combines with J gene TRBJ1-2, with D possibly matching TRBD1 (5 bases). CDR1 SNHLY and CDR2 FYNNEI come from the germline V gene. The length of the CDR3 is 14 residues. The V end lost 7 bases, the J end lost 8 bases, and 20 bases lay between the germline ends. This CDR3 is CASTRRGGSGGYTF. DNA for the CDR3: TGTGCCAGCACTCGCCGGGGGGGATCGGGAGGCTACACCTTC.

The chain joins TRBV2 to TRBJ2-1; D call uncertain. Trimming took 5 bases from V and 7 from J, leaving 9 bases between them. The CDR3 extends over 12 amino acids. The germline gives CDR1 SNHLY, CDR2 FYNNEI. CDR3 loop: CASSTTENEQFF. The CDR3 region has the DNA TGTGCCAGCAGTACTACTGAGAATGAGCAGTTCTTC.

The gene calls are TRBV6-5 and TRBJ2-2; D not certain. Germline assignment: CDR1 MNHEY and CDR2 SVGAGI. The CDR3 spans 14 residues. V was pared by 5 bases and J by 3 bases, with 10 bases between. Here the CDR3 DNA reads TGTGCCAGCAGTCCAGGTCGATACACCGGGGAGCTGTTTTTT. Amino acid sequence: CASSPGRYTGELFF.

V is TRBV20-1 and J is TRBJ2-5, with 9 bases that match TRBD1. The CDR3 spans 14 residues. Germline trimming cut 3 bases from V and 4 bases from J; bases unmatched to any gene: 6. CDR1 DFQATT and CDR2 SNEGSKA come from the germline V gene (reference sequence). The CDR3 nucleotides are TGCAGTGCTAGTCGACAGGGGGGGGGAGAGACCCAGTACTTC. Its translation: CSASRQGGGETQYF.